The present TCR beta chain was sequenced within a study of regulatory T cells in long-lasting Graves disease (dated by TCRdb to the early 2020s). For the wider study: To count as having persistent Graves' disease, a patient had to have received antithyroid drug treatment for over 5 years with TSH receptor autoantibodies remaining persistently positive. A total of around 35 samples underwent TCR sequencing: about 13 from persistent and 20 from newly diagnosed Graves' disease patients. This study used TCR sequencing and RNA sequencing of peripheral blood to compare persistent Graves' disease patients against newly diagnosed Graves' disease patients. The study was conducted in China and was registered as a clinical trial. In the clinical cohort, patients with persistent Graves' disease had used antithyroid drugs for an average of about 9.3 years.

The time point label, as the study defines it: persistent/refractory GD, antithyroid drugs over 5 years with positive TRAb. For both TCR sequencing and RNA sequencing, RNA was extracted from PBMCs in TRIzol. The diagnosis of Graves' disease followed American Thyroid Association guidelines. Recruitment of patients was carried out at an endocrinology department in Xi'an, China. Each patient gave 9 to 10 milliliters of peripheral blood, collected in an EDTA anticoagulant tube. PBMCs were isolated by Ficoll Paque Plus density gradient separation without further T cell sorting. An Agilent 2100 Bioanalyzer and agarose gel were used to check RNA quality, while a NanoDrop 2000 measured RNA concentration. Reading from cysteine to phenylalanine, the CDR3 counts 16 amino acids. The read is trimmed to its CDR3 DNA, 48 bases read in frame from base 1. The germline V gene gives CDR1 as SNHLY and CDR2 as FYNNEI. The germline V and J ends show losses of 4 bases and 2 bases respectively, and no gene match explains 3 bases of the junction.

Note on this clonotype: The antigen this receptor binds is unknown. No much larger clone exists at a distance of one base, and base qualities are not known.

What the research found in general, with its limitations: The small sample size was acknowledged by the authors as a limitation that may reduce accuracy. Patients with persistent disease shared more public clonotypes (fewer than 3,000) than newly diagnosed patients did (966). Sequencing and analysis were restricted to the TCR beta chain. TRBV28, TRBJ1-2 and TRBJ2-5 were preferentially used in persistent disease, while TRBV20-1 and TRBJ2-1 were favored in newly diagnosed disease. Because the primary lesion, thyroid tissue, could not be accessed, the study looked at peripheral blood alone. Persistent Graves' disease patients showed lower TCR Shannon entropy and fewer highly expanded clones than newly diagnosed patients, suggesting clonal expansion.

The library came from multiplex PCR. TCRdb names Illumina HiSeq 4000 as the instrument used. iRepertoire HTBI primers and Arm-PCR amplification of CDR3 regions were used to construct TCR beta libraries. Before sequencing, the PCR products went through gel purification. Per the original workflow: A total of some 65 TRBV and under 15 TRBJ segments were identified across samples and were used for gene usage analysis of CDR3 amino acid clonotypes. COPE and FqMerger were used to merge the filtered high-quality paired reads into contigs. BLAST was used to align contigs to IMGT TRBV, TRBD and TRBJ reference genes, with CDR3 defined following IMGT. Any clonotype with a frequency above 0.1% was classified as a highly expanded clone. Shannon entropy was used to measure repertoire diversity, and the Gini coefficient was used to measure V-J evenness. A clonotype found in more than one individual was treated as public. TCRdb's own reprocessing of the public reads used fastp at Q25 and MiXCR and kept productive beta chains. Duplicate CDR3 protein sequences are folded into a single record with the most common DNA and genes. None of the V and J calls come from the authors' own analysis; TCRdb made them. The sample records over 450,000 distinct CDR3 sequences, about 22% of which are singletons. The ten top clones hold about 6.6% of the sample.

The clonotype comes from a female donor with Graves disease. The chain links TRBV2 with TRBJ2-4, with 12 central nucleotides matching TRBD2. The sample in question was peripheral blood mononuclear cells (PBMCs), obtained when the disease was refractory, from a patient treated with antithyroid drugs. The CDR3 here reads CASSALAGGPKNIQYF. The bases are TGTGCCAGCAGTGCACTAGCGGGGGGCCCCAAAAACATTCAGTACTTC.